This TCR beta chain was identified in a study of blood T cell repertoires in COVID-19 (dated by TCRdb to the early 2020s). About the full investigation: Samples covering the acute and convalescent phases of COVID-19 were provided by collaborators in the United States, Italy and Spain. The material from the prospective study consisted of cDNA or gDNA derived from T cells, B-cell-depleted T cells, or PBMCs. Subjects who had been exposed to COVID-19, were actively infected with it, or had recovered from it provided the deeply sampled blood TCRbeta repertoires that made up the dataset. The repertoires were released in a freely available public database intended as a resource for research on the immune response to SARS-CoV-2. Samples came from the ongoing ImmuneRACE study (first 160 participants) plus 1,254 subjects from 6 global collaborators. Nearly every sample came with metadata listing a de-identified subject ID, COVID-19 status, age in years and sex. Where HLA class I and class II types were available, the types were taken from metadata supplied by the sample provider, not from assay-based typing.

A remark on this clone: No antigen is known for it. No base quality information exists; no much larger clone differs at one position.

TCRbeta CDR3 regions were amplified from genomic DNA by means of the immunoSEQ Assay, a bias-controlled multiplex PCR. The authors processed their data as follows. The number of nucleated cells in each sample was estimated by amplification of reference gene primers within the assay. To quantify the absolute abundance of each unique TCRbeta CDR3 rearrangement, sequence reads were collapsed and filtered. Productive Simpson clonality was computed per sample as the square root of Simpson's diversity index over productive rearrangements. TCRdb obtained this table from immuneACCESS and retained in-frame rearrangements with V and J assigned. These tables miss some clones; where compared with another copy, unresolved V genes account for less than half of the shortfall, and the remainder is unexplained. The D gene and trimming were derived from the DNA, and the V and J assignments and clone size from that table. The table for this sample lists roughly 400,000 clones; around 91% of them were counted only once. About 0.63% of the sample goes to the ten largest clones.

Participants in the prospective study were enrolled through a virtual design, were aged roughly 18 to 95 years, and lived in some 24 United States geographic areas. In the prospective study, cohorts were assigned on the basis of participant-reported clinical history obtained from a screening survey and a study questionnaire. For ImmuneRACE Cohort 3, a participant was defined as recovered based on two consecutive negative NP/OP PCR tests, clearance by a healthcare professional, or resolution of symptoms. In the prospective study, mobile phlebotomists collected whole blood, serum and a nasopharyngeal or oropharyngeal swab from each participant. Prospective study participants could optionally give additional blood draws and questionnaires over a 2-month period. Prospective study blood samples were shipped either frozen or at room temperature before DNA extraction. CDR3 length: 13 amino acids, cysteine to phenylalanine. Of all the DNA, just the CDR3 is kept, 39 bases in frame from base 1. In the germline V gene, CDR1 corresponds to MDHEN and CDR2 to SYDVKM. Relative to germline, V is 5 bases shorter and J is 4 bases shorter, with 11 bases between their ends.

Broad study findings and their caveats: The quantity of clinical and demographic metadata differed by source and by participant and was supplied without curation.

What was sequenced was PBMCs or T cells enriched from blood (not recorded which). The sequence is built from TRBV28 and TRBJ1-2; too little of a D gene remains to name it. This TCR was sampled from a man between 18 and 29 years old who had recovered from COVID-19. The DNA is as follows: TGTGCCAGCAGTCCGACTGCCGTCTATGGCTACACCTTC. Its protein product is CASSPTAVYGYTF.